Shown below are 20 T cell receptor beta chains from a single sample sequenced in a study of cytomegalovirus exposure and HLA in healthy donors (dated by TCRdb to about 2017). The library was made by the immunoSEQ multiplex PCR assay. A mixture of 60 forward primers for TCR Vbeta segments and 13 reverse primers for TCR Jbeta segments was used in the multiplex PCR. Sourced from immuneACCESS, this table was stored by TCRdb with only in-frame sequences that have V and J called. A share of the clones is absent; for the studies checked, an unresolved V gene accounts for under half, and the remainder has no known explanation. Here the sample has approximately 290,000 clones; about four fifths occur a single time. The ten largest clones take up approximately 0.3% of the sample. The sample taken for sequencing was PBMCs. Receptor source: a girl aged 2 to 10 in good health and CMV-seronegative.

As concerns this clone: A junction end diverges from the germline sequence, so it may reflect a read error. The V gene is TRBV27, the J gene TRBJ2-3; TRBD2 matches 10 bases. In germline, CDR1 is MNHEY, CDR2 SMNVEV (reference sequence). The CDR3 is 15 residues long. In DNA form, the CDR3 reads TGTGCCAGCAGTTTACTAGCGGGAGAGATAGATATGCAGTATTTT. This sequence encodes CASSLLAGEIDMQYF.

The chain employs TRBV11-2 and TRBJ2-7; a weak D match, TRBD2 (6 bases). Looked up from germline, CDR1 is SGHAT and CDR2 is FQNNGV. CDR3 size: 13 residues. V was clipped by 4 bases and J by 9 bases, with 16 bases between them. This CDR3 reads CASSSPGDLAQYF. CDR3 in DNA: TGTGCCAGCAGCTCCCCGGGAGATCTCGCGCAGTACTTC.

The chain links TRBV7-6 to TRBJ1-5; maybe TRBD1 (5 bases). CDR3 length: 15 residues. Germline V gene lookup returns CDR1 SGHVS and CDR2 FNYEAQ. Trimming left V 2 bases short and J 6 bases short, with 14 bases between. CDR3 DNA: TGTGCCAGCAGCTTAAATAGTAGGGGAGGTCAGCCCCAGCATTTT. This translates into CASSLNSRGGQPQHF.

The genes are TRBV5-1 and TRBJ2-1; unclear D gene. The CDR3 has 15 residues. CDR1 and CDR2 from the germline V gene are SGHRS and YFSETQ. The V end lost 0 bases, the J end lost 6 bases, and 13 bases lay between the germline ends. In DNA, the CDR3 is TGCGCCAGCAGCTTGGACTCCCCGTTCGGCAATGAGCAGTTCTTC. This codes for CASSLDSPFGNEQFF.

This chain links TRBV30 with TRBJ2-3; TRBD2 might be the D (6 bases). The CDR3 sequence is 16 residues long. Deletions cut 3 bases from V and 3 bases from J, with 19 bases between. The germline CDR1 and CDR2 sequences are GTSNPN and SVGIG (reference sequence). CDR3 bases: TGTGCCTGGAGGAGCCGACTAGGCAAAGGTACAGATACGCAGTATTTT. Translated, it gives CAWRSRLGKGTDTQYF.

Concerning this clone itself: Mismatch with germline at one junction end may stem from a read error. This sample also contains other DNA sequences that code for the same CDR3. The rearrangement uses TRBV10-2 and TRBJ1-5; TRBD1 agrees at 8 bases. Germline V gene sequence: CDR1 WSHSY, CDR2 SAAADI. This CDR3 comprises 14 residues. The CDR3 sequence: CASRPGQANQPQHF. CDR3 coding DNA: TGCGCTAGCAGACCGGGACAGGCCAATCAGCCCCAGCATTTT.

The chain has TRBV7-8 and TRBJ1-2; D is uncertain. Germline-derived CDR1 and CDR2 are SGHVS and FQNEAQ. CDR3 length: 13 residues. V was pared by 1 base and J by 8 bases, with 11 bases between. DNA of the CDR3: TGTGCCAGCAGCTTAGGCTCGGAGACCGGCTACACCTTC. Translating it yields CASSLGSETGYTF.

V is TRBV5-4 and J is TRBJ1-2; a weak D match, TRBD1 (6 bases). This CDR3 region has 13 residues. Germline V gene data show CDR1 as SGHNT and CDR2 as YYREEE (reference sequence). Trimming took 1 base from V and 8 from J, leaving 12 bases between them. Written as DNA, the CDR3 is TGTGCCAGCAGCTTGCGGCTGAGGGGGGGCTACACCTTC. Translating gives CASSLRLRGGYTF. Full variable domain (rest looked up from reference TRBV5-4 and TRBJ1-2): ETGVTQSPTHLIKTRGQQVTLRCSSQSGHNTVSWYQQALGQGPQFIFQYYREEENGRGNFPPRFSGLQFPNYSSELNVNALELDDSALYLCASSLRLRGGYTFGSGTRLTVV.

The gene calls are TRBV18 and TRBJ1-2; TRBD1 aligns across 8 bases. The CDR3 runs 14 residues. The trim removed 3 bases at V and 4 bases at J, leaving 4 bases unmatched. CDR1 KGHSH and CDR2 LQKENI come from the germline V gene. The CDR3 loop is CASSPSGQGYGYTF. The CDR3 coding sequence is TGTGCCAGCTCACCCTCAGGACAGGGCTATGGCTACACCTTC.

The gene calls are TRBV5-6 and TRBJ1-2, with a possible D match to TRBD1 (5 bases). Germline V gene sequence: CDR1 SGHDT, CDR2 YYEEEE. V shed 3 bases and J shed 7 bases, with 10 bases lying between them. The CDR3 totals 12 residues. The DNA of the CDR3 is TGTGCCAGCAGCTCAGGGTTAGCTGGCTACACCTTC. Encoded protein: CASSSGLAGYTF.

The chain links TRBV9 to TRBJ2-5; TRBD2 aligns across 12 bases. The V and J ends lost 1 base and 5 bases, in that order; junction bases with no gene match: 9. The CDR3 runs 17 residues. Germline V gene data show CDR1 as SGDLS and CDR2 as YYNGEE. The CDR3 DNA reads as TGTGCCAGCAGCGTATACCCTAGCGGGGGGGCGTATGAGACCCAGTACTTC. Translated, it gives CASSVYPSGGAYETQYF.

The V gene is TRBV28, the J gene TRBJ2-7; 7 positions agree with TRBD2. V dropped 5 bases and J dropped 7; count of bases not matched to a gene: 11. CDR1 is MDHEN and CDR2 is SYDVKM in the germline V gene. CDR3 size: 14 residues. The CDR3 loop is CASSSQSSGGEQYF. CDR3 DNA: TGTGCCAGCAGTAGCCAGTCGTCCGGGGGGGAGCAGTACTTC.

This clone was observed a single time. The chain combines TRBV9 with TRBJ1-4, with 8 bases lining up with TRBD1. Germline loops: CDR1 SGDLS, CDR2 YYNGEE. J lost 8 bases, V lost 4 bases, and 13 bases had no gene match. This CDR3 has 16 residues. The CDR3 spells CASSSGQGTAREKLFF. Here the CDR3 DNA reads TGTGCCAGCAGCTCCGGACAGGGTACCGCTAGGGAAAAACTGTTTTTT.

The chain uses TRBV6-6 and TRBJ1-2, with 7 bases aligning to TRBD1. Germline CDR1 is MNHNY and CDR2 is SVGAGI (reference sequence). The CDR3 is 13 amino acids. Unmatched junction bases numbered 7, after V lost 4 bases and J lost 8 bases. Here the CDR3 DNA reads TGTGCCAGCAGTTCAGTAGACAGGGAAGGCTACACCTTC. Amino acid sequence: CASSSVDREGYTF.

The rearrangement links TRBV9 to TRBJ2-1, with TRBD1 matching over 10 bases. Germline V CDR1 and CDR2: SGDLS, YYNGEE. J lost 8 bases, V lost 1 base, and 9 bases had no gene match. This CDR3 region has 16 residues. The DNA of the CDR3 is TGTGCCAGCAGCGTACGACGGACAGGGGGAGGCGATGAGCAGTTCTTC. Translating it yields CASSVRRTGGGDEQFF.

The CDR3 DNA reads TGCAGCGGGGGGGACTATCACACAGATACGCAGTATTTT. Amino acid sequence: CSGGDYHTDTQYF. The genes are TRBV29-1 and TRBJ2-3; TRBD2 matches at 7 bases. CDR3 length: 13 residues. Germline V gene lookup returns CDR1 SQVTM and CDR2 ANQGSEA. Trimming cost V 7 bases and J 2 bases; bases outside gene matches: 6.

The chain carries TRBV11-2 and TRBJ2-5; TRBD2 matches at 11 bases. This CDR3 has 19 amino acids. Germline trimming cut 1 base from V and 4 bases from J; bases unmatched to any gene: 14. CDR1 and CDR2 (germline): SGHAT, FQNNGV. The CDR3 DNA reads TGTGCCAGCAGCTTAGGGGTTAGCGGGGGGGAAGAGTGTAGAGAGACCCAGTACTTC. This encodes CASSLGVSGGEECRETQYF.

The chain uses TRBV19 and TRBJ2-4, with 7 positions matching TRBD1. Losses at the gene ends were 4 bases for V and 1 base for J; bases not matched to a gene: 1. The CDR3 contains 14 residues. In germline, CDR1 is LNHDA, CDR2 SQIVND (reference sequence). The CDR3 bases are TGTGCCAGTAGTAAGGGACAGGCCAAAAACATTCAGTACTTC. Translated: CASSKGQAKNIQYF.

The chain is built from TRBV5-8 and TRBJ2-7; no firm D call. The germline CDR1 and CDR2 sequences are SGHTS and YDEGEE. CDR3 length equals 13 residues. V dropped 4 bases and J dropped 3 bases, with 11 bases sitting between them. The CDR3 DNA follows: TGTGCCAGCAGCCCGGGTATCTACTACGAGCAGTACTTC. Its protein is CASSPGIYYEQYF.

The chain is built from TRBV15 and TRBJ2-7, with unresolved D. CDR3 length equals 13 residues. The V gene lost 0 bases and the J gene lost 6 bases, with 9 bases spanning the gap. Germline V CDR1 and CDR2: LNHNV, YYDKDF (reference sequence). CDR3 region: CATSRDWAGEQYF. The CDR3 DNA sequence: TGTGCCACCAGCAGAGATTGGGCAGGCGAGCAGTACTTC.